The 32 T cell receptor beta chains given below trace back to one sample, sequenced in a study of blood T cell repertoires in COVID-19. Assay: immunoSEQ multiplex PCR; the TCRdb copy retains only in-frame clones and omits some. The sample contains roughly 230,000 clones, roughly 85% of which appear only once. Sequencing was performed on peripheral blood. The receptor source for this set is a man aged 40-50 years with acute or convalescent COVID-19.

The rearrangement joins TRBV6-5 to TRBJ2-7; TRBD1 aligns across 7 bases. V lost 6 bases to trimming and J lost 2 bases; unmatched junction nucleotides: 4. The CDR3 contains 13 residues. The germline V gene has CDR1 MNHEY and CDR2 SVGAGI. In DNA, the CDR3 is TGTGCCAGCAGGACGGGACAGACCTACGAGCAGTACTTC. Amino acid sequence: CASRTGQTYEQYF.

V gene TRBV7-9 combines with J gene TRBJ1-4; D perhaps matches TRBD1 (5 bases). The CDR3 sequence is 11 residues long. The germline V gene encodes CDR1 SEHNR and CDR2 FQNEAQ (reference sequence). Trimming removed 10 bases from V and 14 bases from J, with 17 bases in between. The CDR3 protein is CATEGGARLFF. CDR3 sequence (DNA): TGTGCCACCGAAGGAGGGGCCCGGCTGTTTTTT.

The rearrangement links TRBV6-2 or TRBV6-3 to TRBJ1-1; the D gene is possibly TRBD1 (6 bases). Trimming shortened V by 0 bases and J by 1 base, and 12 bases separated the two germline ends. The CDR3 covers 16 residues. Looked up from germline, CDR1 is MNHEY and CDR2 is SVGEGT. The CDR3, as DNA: TGTGCCAGCAGTTACTCGGTGCAGGGGAAGAACACTGAAGCTTTCTTT. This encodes CASSYSVQGKNTEAFF.

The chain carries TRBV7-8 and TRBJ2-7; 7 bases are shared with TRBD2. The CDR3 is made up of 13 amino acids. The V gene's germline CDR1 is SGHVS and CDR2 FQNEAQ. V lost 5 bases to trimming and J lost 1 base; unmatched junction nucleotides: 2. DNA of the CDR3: TGTGCCAGCAGCCCGGGACTATCCTACGAGCAGTACTTC. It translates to CASSPGLSYEQYF.

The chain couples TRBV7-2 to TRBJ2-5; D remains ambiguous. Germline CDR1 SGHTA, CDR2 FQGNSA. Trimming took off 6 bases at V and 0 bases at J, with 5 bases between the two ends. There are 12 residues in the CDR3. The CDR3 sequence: CASSYYQETQYF. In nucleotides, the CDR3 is TGTGCCAGCAGTTACTACCAAGAGACCCAGTACTTC. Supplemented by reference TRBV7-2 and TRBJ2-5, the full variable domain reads GAGVSQSPSNKVTEKGKDVELRCDPISGHTALYWYRQSLGQGLEFLIYFQGNSAPDKSGLPSDRFSAERTGGSVSTLTIQRTQQEDSAVYLCASSYYQETQYFGPGTRLLVL.

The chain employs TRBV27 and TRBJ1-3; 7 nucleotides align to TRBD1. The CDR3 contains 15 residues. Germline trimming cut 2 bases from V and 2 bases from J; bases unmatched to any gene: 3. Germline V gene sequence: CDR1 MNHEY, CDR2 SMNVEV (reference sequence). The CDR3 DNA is TGTGCCAGCAGTTTAGAGGGGGCACCTGGAAACACCATATATTTT. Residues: CASSLEGAPGNTIYF.

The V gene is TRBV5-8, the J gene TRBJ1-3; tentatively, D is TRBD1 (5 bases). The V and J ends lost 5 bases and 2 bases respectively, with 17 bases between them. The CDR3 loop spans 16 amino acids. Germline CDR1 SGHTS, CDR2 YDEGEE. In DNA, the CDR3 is TGTGCCAGCAGAATTGGGGCAGGGCTCACTGGAAACACCATATATTTT. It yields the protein CASRIGAGLTGNTIYF.

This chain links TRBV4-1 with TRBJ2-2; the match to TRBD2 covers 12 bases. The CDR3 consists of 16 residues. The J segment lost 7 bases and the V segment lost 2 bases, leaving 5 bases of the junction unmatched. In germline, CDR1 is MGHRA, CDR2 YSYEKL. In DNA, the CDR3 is TGCGCCAGCAGCCAATCAGAGGGACTAGCGGGCGGGGAGCTGTTTTTT. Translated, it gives CASSQSEGLAGGELFF.

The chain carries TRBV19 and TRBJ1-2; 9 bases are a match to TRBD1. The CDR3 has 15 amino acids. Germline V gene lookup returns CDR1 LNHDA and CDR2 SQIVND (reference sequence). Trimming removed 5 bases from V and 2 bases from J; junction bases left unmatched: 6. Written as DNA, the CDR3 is TGTGCCAGTAGTGCCAGGACAGGGGACAACTATGGCTACACCTTC. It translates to CASSARTGDNYGYTF.

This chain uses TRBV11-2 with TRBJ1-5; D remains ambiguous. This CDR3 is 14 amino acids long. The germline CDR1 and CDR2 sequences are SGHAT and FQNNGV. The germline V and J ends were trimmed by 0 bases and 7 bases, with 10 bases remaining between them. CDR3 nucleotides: TGTGCCAGCAGCTTAGACCCAGGCTACCAGCCCCAGCATTTT. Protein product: CASSLDPGYQPQHF.

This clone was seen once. The CDR3 sequence is CATSRQRDSGNTIYF. The CDR3 nucleotides are TGTGCCACCAGCAGGCAACGGGACTCTGGAAACACCATATATTTT. The V gene is TRBV15, the J gene TRBJ1-3; D call uncertain. Germline V gene data show CDR1 as LNHNV and CDR2 as YYDKDF (reference sequence). The CDR3 length is 15 residues. Trimming removed 3 bases at V and 0 bases at J, with 9 bases between.

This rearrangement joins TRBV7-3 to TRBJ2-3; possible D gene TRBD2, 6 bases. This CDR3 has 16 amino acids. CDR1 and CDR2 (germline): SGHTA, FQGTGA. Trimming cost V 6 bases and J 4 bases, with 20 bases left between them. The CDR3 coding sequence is TGTGCCAGCAGTTCAGGTATAGGGAGGTATGCAGATACGCAGTATTTT. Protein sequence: CASSSGIGRYADTQYF. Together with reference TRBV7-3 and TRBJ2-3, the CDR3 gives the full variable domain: GAGVSQTPSNKVTEKGKYVELRCDPISGHTALYWYRQSLGQGPEFLIYFQGTGAADDSGLPNDRFFAVRPEGSVSTLKIQRTERGDSAVYLCASSSGIGRYADTQYFGPGTRLTVL.

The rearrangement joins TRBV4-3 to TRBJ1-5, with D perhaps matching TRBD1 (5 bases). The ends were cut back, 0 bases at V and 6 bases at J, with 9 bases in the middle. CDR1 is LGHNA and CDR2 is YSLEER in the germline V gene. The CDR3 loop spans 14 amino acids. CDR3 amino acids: CASSQEGGSQPQHF. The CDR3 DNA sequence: TGCGCCAGCAGCCAAGAGGGGGGGAGTCAGCCCCAGCATTTT.

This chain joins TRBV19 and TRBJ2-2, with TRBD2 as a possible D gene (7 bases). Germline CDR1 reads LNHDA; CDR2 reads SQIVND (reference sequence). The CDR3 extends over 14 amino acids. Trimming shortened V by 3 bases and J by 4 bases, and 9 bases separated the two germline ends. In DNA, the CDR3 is TGTGCCAGTAGTATCGGGGGGCTCACCGGGGAGCTGTTTTTT. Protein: CASSIGGLTGELFF. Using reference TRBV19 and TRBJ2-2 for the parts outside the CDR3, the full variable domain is DGGITQSPKYLFRKEGQNVTLSCEQNLNHDAMYWYRQDPGQGLRLIYYSQIVNDFQKGDIAEGYSVSREKKESFPLTVTSAQKNPTAFYLCASSIGGLTGELFFGEGSRLTVL.

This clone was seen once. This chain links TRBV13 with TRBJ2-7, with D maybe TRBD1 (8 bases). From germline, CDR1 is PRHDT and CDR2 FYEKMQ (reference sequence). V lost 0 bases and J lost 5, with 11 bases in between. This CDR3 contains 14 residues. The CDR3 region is CASSLGQGGNEQYF. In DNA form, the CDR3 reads TGTGCCAGCAGCTTAGGACAGGGGGGGAACGAGCAGTACTTC. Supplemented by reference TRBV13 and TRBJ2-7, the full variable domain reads AAGVIQSPRHLIKEKRETATLKCYPIPRHDTVYWYQQGPGQDPQFLISFYEKMQSDKGSIPDRFSAQQFSDYHSELNMSSLELGDSALYFCASSLGQGGNEQYFGPGTRLTVT.

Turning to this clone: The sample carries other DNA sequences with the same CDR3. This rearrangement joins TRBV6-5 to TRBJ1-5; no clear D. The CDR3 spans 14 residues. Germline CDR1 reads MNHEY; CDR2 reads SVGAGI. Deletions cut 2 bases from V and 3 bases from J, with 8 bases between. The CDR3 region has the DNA TGTGCCAGCAGTTACGGAGGAGACAATCAGCCCCAGCATTTT. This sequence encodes CASSYGGDNQPQHF.

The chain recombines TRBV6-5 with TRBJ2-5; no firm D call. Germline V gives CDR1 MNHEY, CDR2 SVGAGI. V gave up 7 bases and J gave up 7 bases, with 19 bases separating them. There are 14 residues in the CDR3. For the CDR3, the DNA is TGTGCCAGCAACCCAGGTTGGGCCGCAGGGACCCAGTACTTC. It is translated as CASNPGWAAGTQYF.

Here the CDR3 reads CAWSPIDRGNQPQHF. In nucleotides, the CDR3 is TGTGCCTGGAGTCCCATTGACAGGGGTAATCAGCCCCAGCATTTT. The chain recombines TRBV30 with TRBJ1-5; the match to TRBD1 covers 8 bases. After removal of 2 bases from V and 4 bases from J, the junction contained 7 bases not matched to a gene. Germline CDR1 and CDR2: GTSNPN and SVGIG (reference sequence). The CDR3 runs to 15 residues.

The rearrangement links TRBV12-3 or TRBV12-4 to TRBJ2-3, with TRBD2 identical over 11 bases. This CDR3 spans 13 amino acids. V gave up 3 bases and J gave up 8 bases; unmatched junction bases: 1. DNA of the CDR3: TGTGCCAGCAGTTTGGGGACTAGCGGTACGCAGTATTTT. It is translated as CASSLGTSGTQYF.

CDR3 DNA: TGTGCCAGCAGCCGCCCGACAGGGTATGGATCATATGGCTACACCTTC. Its protein product is CASSRPTGYGSYGYTF. The genes are TRBV6-2 or TRBV6-3 and TRBJ1-2, with 7 bases that match TRBD1. Germline trimming cut 6 bases from V and 5 bases from J; bases unmatched to any gene: 15. This CDR3 spans 16 amino acids. From germline, CDR1 is MNHEY and CDR2 SVGEGT.

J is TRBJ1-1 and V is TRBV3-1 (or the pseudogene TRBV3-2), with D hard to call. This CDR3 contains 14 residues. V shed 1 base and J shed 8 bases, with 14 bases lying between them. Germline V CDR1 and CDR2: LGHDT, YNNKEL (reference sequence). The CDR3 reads CASSQGWATYEAFF. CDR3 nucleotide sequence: TGTGCCAGCAGCCAAGGGTGGGCTACCTACGAAGCTTTCTTT.

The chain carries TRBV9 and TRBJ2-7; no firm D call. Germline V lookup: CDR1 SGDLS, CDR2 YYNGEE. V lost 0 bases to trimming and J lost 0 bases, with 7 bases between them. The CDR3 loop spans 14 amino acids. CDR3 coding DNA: TGTGCCAGCAGCGTAGATGTCAGCTCCTACGAGCAGTACTTC. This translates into CASSVDVSSYEQYF. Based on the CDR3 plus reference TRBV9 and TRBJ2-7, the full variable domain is DSGVTQTPKHLITATGQRVTLRCSPRSGDLSVYWYQQSLDQGLQFLIQYYNGEERAKGNILERFSAQQFPDLHSELNLSSLELGDSALYFCASSVDVSSYEQYFGPGTRLTVT.

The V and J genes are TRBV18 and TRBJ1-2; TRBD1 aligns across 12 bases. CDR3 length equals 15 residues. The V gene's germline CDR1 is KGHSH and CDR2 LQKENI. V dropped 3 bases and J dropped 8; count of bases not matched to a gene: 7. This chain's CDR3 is CASSPAGQGAGGYTF. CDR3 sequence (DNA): TGTGCCAGCTCACCGGCGGGACAGGGGGCAGGGGGCTACACCTTC. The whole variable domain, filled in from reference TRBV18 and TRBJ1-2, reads NAGVMQNPRHLVRRRGQEARLRCSPMKGHSHVYWYRQLPEEGLKFMVYLQKENIIDESGMPKERFSAEFPKEGPSILRIQQVVRGDSAAYFCASSPAGQGAGGYTFGSGTRLTVV.

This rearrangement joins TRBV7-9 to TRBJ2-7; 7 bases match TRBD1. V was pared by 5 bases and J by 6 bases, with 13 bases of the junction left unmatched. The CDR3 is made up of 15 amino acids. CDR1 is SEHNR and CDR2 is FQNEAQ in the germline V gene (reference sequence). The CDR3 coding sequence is TGTGCCAGCAGCCCTTCCGGGACAGCGAGAATCGAGCAGTACTTC. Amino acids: CASSPSGTARIEQYF.

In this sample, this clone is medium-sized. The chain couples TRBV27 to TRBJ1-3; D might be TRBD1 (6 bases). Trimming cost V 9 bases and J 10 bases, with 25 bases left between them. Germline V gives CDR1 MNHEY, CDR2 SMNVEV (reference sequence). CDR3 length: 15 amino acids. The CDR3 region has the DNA TGTGCCAGTGGGGGGGCATCGGTCCTGGAATGGACCATATATTTT. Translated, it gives CASGGASVLEWTIYF.

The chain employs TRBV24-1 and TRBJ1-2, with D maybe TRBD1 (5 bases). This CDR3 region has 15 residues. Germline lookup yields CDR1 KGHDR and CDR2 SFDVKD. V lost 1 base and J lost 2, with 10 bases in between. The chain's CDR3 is CATSDFSGGNYGYTF. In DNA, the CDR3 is TGTGCCACCAGTGATTTCAGCGGGGGGAACTATGGCTACACCTTC.

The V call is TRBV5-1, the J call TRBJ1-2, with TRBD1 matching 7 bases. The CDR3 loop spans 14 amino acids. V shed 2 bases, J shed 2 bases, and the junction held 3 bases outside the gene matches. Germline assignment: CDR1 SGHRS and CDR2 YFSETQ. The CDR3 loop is CASSLEQGNYGYTF. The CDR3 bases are TGCGCCAGCAGCTTAGAACAGGGGAACTATGGCTACACCTTC.

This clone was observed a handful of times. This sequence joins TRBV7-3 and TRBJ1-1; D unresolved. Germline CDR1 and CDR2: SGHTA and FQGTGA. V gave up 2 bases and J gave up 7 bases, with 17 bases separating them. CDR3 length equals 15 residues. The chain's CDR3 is CASSLSGRERNEAFF. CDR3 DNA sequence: TGTGCCAGCAGCTTATCGGGAAGGGAACGGAATGAAGCTTTCTTT. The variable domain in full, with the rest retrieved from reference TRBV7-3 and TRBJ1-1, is GAGVSQTPSNKVTEKGKYVELRCDPISGHTALYWYRQSLGQGPEFLIYFQGTGAADDSGLPNDRFFAVRPEGSVSTLKIQRTERGDSAVYLCASSLSGRERNEAFFGQGTRLTVV.

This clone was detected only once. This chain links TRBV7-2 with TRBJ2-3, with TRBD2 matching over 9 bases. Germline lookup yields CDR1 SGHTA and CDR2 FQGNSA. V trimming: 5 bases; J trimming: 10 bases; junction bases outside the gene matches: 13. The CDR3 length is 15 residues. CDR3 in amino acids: CASSVEGSGGTPQYF. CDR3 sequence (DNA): TGTGCCAGCAGCGTGGAGGGGAGCGGGGGGACCCCGCAGTATTTT.

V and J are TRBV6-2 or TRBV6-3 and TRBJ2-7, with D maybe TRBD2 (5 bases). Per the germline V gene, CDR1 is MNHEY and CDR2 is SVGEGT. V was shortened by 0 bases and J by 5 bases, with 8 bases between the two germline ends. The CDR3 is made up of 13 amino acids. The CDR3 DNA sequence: TGTGCCAGCAGTTACTCGACCGGGAACGAGCAGTACTTC. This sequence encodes CASSYSTGNEQYF.

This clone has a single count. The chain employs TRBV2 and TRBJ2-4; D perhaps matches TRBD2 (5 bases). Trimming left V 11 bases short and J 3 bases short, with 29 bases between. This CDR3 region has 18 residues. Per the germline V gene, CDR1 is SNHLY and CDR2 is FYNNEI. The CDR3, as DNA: TGTGCCGGATCTGGAGGACCCACGGTACTGCCGGTCAAAAACATTCAGTACTTC. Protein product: CAGSGGPTVLPVKNIQYF.

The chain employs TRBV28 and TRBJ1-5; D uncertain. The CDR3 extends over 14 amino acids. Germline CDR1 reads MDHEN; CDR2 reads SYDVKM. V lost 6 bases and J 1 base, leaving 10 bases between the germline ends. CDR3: CASRTDTSNQPQHF. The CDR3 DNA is TGTGCCAGCAGGACCGACACCAGCAATCAGCCCCAGCATTTT.